The 29 T cell receptor beta chains reported below all come from one sample, sequenced in a study of blood T cell repertoires in COVID-19. Only in-frame clones appear in the TCRdb table, and some are missing; sequencing was by immunoSEQ multiplex PCR. The table has tens of thousands of clones, around 90% seen once. The material sequenced was peripheral blood. The origin of the receptors is a man aged 45-60 years with COVID-19, enrolled during active disease.

This chain connects TRBV18 to TRBJ1-2; tentatively, D is TRBD1 (5 bases). There are 15 residues in the CDR3. CDR1 KGHSH and CDR2 LQKENI come from the germline V gene. Trimming took 0 bases from V and 6 from J, leaving 14 bases between them. The CDR3 region has the DNA TGTGCCAGCTCACCACCGTTGCAGGGTGGGGATGGCTACACCTTC. It yields the protein CASSPPLQGGDGYTF. Full variable domain (remainder filled in from reference TRBV18 and TRBJ1-2): NAGVMQNPRHLVRRRGQEARLRCSPMKGHSHVYWYRQLPEEGLKFMVYLQKENIIDESGMPKERFSAEFPKEGPSILRIQQVVRGDSAAYFCASSPPLQGGDGYTFGSGTRLTVV.

The J gene is TRBJ1-4, the V gene TRBV6-6, with D uncertain. There are 11 residues in the CDR3. The V and J ends lost 7 bases and 7 bases respectively, with 7 bases between them. Per germline, CDR1 MNHNY and CDR2 SVGAGI (reference sequence). This CDR3 is CASNSGEKLFF. DNA for the CDR3: TGTGCCAGCAACTCGGGTGAAAAACTGTTTTTT.

V usage is TRBV6-5 and J usage is TRBJ2-3; D is possibly TRBD2 (6 bases). CDR1 and CDR2 from the germline V gene are MNHEY and SVGAGI. The V gene lost 7 bases and the J gene lost 4 bases, with 12 bases spanning the gap. The CDR3 length is 13 residues. CDR3 nucleotides: TGTGCCAGCACTACCCCGGGGGCAGATACGCAGTATTTT. Translation gives CASTTPGADTQYF.

This clone has only one observation. The chain is built from TRBV6-5 and TRBJ1-5; 8 nucleotides line up with TRBD1. The CDR3 covers 14 residues. Germline trimming cut 0 bases from V and 5 bases from J; bases unmatched to any gene: 0. The germline V gene encodes CDR1 MNHEY and CDR2 SVGAGI. The CDR3 region has the DNA TGTGCCAGCAGTTACTCGACAGGGGATCAGCCCCAGCATTTT. It codes for CASSYSTGDQPQHF.

This clone has more than one count but fewer than ten. V gene TRBV6-4 combines with J gene TRBJ2-1; 8 nucleotides agree with TRBD1. Germline loops: CDR1 MRHNA, CDR2 SNTAGT. CDR3 size: 14 residues. Trimming at V came to 7 bases and at J to 3 bases, leaving 5 bases not matched to a gene. Written as DNA, the CDR3 is TGTGCCAGCACTCCGGGACAGGACTACAATGAGCAGTTCTTC. Its protein product is CASTPGQDYNEQFF.

The chain is built from TRBV2 and TRBJ2-2, with 7 bases identical to TRBD1. The CDR3 sequence is 13 residues long. V gave up 7 bases and J gave up 6 bases; unmatched junction bases: 5. CDR1 is SNHLY and CDR2 is FYNNEI in the germline V gene. CDR3 amino acids: CASTQGVAGELFF. The DNA of the CDR3 is TGTGCCAGCACGCAGGGGGTGGCCGGGGAGCTGTTTTTT.

V usage is TRBV5-8 and J usage is TRBJ1-2; the D is unclear. Trimming shortened V by 1 base and J by 8 bases, and 15 bases separated the two germline ends. The CDR3 extends over 14 amino acids. Germline CDR1 reads SGHTS; CDR2 reads YDEGEE. The CDR3 region has the DNA TGTGCCAGCAGCTTGAACGGAGCCGGTGGAGGCTACACCTTC. Encoded protein: CASSLNGAGGGYTF.

This chain links TRBV2 with TRBJ1-2; possibly TRBD1 for D (5 bases). The V gene's germline CDR1 is SNHLY and CDR2 FYNNEI. With 3 bases removed from V and 6 bases from J, the gap between germline ends came to 14 bases. This CDR3 region has 14 residues. The CDR3 coding sequence is TGTGCCAGCAGTGAGAGACAGTCGGCGAATGGCTACACCTTC. It codes for CASSERQSANGYTF.

This clone was observed a single time. The chain recombines TRBV2 with TRBJ2-7; 13 bases line up with TRBD2. The CDR3 has 17 residues. From germline, CDR1 is SNHLY and CDR2 FYNNEI. J lost 7 bases, V lost 3 bases, and 12 bases had no gene match. CDR3 region: CASSDISGLAGAKEQYF. CDR3 nucleotides: TGTGCCAGCAGTGATATCAGCGGACTAGCGGGAGCCAAGGAGCAGTACTTC.

The gene calls are TRBV6-5 and TRBJ2-5, with D possibly matching TRBD2 (6 bases). Trimming stripped 6 bases from V and 0 bases from J, with 14 bases between. The CDR3 totals 15 residues. Germline V lookup: CDR1 MNHEY, CDR2 SVGAGI. The CDR3 bases are TGTGCCAGCAGAACCATCGGACTAAACCAAGAGACCCAGTACTTC. It specifies CASRTIGLNQETQYF.

The CDR3 loop reads CSAASGNTIYF. The DNA of the CDR3 is TGCAGTGCCGCCAGTGGAAACACCATATATTTT. This chain joins TRBV20-1 and TRBJ1-3; D is unresolved. Germline lookup yields CDR1 DFQATT and CDR2 SNEGSKA (reference sequence). The CDR3 covers 11 residues. The V gene lost 6 bases and the J gene lost 3 bases, with 6 bases spanning the gap.

The genes are TRBV5-1 and TRBJ1-6; D unclear. The germline V gene encodes CDR1 SGHRS and CDR2 YFSETQ. The V end lost 5 bases, the J end lost 6 bases, and 9 bases lay between the germline ends. There are 13 residues in the CDR3. The CDR3 DNA reads as TGCGCCAGCAGTACGGAGGGTAATTCACCCCTCCACTTT. It codes for CASSTEGNSPLHF. Combining the CDR3 with reference TRBV5-1 and TRBJ1-6 gives the whole variable domain KAGVTQTPRYLIKTRGQQVTLSCSPISGHRSVSWYQQTPGQGLQFLFEYFSETQRNKGNFPGRFSGRQFSNSRSEMNVSTLELGDSALYLCASSTEGNSPLHFGNGTRLTVT.

This chain joins TRBV5-6 and TRBJ2-1; 10 bases agree with TRBD2. This CDR3 is built from 15 residues. Germline CDR1 reads SGHDT; CDR2 reads YYEEEE. V shed 0 bases and J 5 bases; nucleotides not matched to a gene: 2. The CDR3 loop is CASSLDSGRNNEQFF. CDR3 DNA sequence: TGTGCCAGCAGCTTGGATAGCGGGAGGAACAATGAGCAGTTCTTC.

The V call is TRBV6-5, the J call TRBJ1-4; 7 positions match TRBD1. V trimming: 0 bases; J trimming: 7 bases; junction bases outside the gene matches: 8. There are 16 residues in the CDR3. Per the germline V gene, CDR1 is MNHEY and CDR2 is SVGAGI. CDR3 amino acids: CASSYSSEGAGEKLFF. CDR3 bases: TGTGCCAGCAGTTACTCTTCCGAGGGGGCTGGTGAAAAACTGTTTTTT.

J is TRBJ1-2 and V is TRBV4-1, with D possibly matching TRBD1 (5 bases). V gave up 4 bases and J gave up 4 bases, with 10 bases separating them. The CDR3 consists of 13 residues. The germline V gene has CDR1 MGHRA and CDR2 YSYEKL. The CDR3 region has the DNA TGCGCCAGCAGCCGTATTGACAGCTATGGCTACACCTTC. Translation: CASSRIDSYGYTF.

The genes are TRBV28 and TRBJ2-3; D remains ambiguous. The CDR3 has 11 amino acids. V gave up 6 bases and J gave up 2 bases, with 3 bases separating them. Germline loops: CDR1 MDHEN, CDR2 SYDVKM. DNA of the CDR3: TGTGCCAGCAGCCACACAGATACGCAGTATTTT. This codes for CASSHTDTQYF.

The chain carries TRBV29-1 and TRBJ2-1; no definite D call. V lost 3 bases, J lost 8 bases, and 8 bases lay in between. Per the germline V gene, CDR1 is SQVTM and CDR2 is ANQGSEA. The CDR3 consists of 11 residues. This chain's CDR3 is CSVERAYEQFF. In DNA, the CDR3 is TGCAGCGTTGAGCGAGCTTATGAGCAGTTCTTC.

The J gene is TRBJ1-6, the V gene TRBV11-2; TRBD1 might be the D (6 bases). Trimming shortened V by 1 base and J by 9 bases, and 10 bases separated the two germline ends. This CDR3 has 14 amino acids. Looked up from germline, CDR1 is SGHAT and CDR2 is FQNNGV. The CDR3: CASSLGTVSSPLHF. CDR3 DNA: TGTGCCAGCAGCTTAGGGACAGTTAGTTCACCCCTCCACTTT.

The V call is TRBV28, the J call TRBJ2-7, with a tentative D call TRBD1 (6 bases). The CDR3 is made up of 16 amino acids. Trimming shortened V by 4 bases and J by 4 bases, and 20 bases separated the two germline ends. The germline V gene encodes CDR1 MDHEN and CDR2 SYDVKM. The CDR3 is CASSSQALGQPYEQYF. The CDR3 DNA reads as TGTGCCAGCAGTTCCCAGGCGCTAGGACAGCCGTACGAGCAGTACTTC.

V is TRBV14 and J is TRBJ1-6, with 9 bases lining up with TRBD1. V lost 3 bases, J lost 6 bases, and 9 bases stayed unmatched. The CDR3 length is 17 residues. Germline CDR1 is SGHDN and CDR2 is FVKESK. The CDR3 DNA is TGTGCCAGCAGCCATTACAGGGGGCCCTCTGCTAATTCACCCCTCCACTTT. Residues: CASSHYRGPSANSPLHF.

In regard to this clone: Mismatch with germline at one junction end may stem from a read error. The sample carries other DNA sequences with the same CDR3. This sequence joins TRBV2 and TRBJ1-3, with unresolved D. The CDR3 extends over 15 amino acids. Germline values: CDR1 SNHLY, CDR2 FYNNEI. This CDR3 reads CASSDQRFSGNTIYF. DNA of the CDR3: TGTGCCAGTAGTGACCAGCGGTTCTCTGGAAACACCATATATTTT.

V and J are TRBV19 and TRBJ2-1; possibly TRBD1 for D (6 bases). Trimming removed 3 bases from V and 2 bases from J, with 17 bases in between. The CDR3 runs 17 residues. Germline values: CDR1 LNHDA, CDR2 SQIVND (reference sequence). DNA for the CDR3: TGTGCCAGTAGTATTTCCGTCCGGGACATGACCTACAATGAGCAGTTCTTC. Translating gives CASSISVRDMTYNEQFF.

The chain combines TRBV27 with TRBJ1-3, with D perhaps matching TRBD1 (5 bases). The CDR3 length is 15 residues. V was pared by 2 bases and J by 0 bases, with 8 bases between. In germline, CDR1 is MNHEY, CDR2 SMNVEV (reference sequence). The CDR3 spells CASSLQGSSGNTIYF. The CDR3 bases are TGTGCCAGCAGTTTACAGGGCTCCTCTGGAAACACCATATATTTT.

The rearrangement joins TRBV7-9 to TRBJ2-3, with 7 nucleotides matching TRBD2. With V trimmed by 3 bases and J by 2 bases, 5 bases remained unmatched. The CDR3 length is 15 residues. From germline, CDR1 is SEHNR and CDR2 FQNEAQ (reference sequence). CDR3 in DNA: TGTGCCAGCAGCTTGGGACTACTTTACACAGATACGCAGTATTTT. It encodes CASSLGLLYTDTQYF. The variable domain in full, completed from reference TRBV7-9 and TRBJ2-3, reads DTGVSQNPRHKITKRGQNVTFRCDPISEHNRLYWYRQTLGQGPEFLTYFQNEAQLEKSRLLSDRFSAERPKGSFSTLEIQRTEQGDSAMYLCASSLGLLYTDTQYFGPGTRLTVL.

The chain joins TRBV2 to TRBJ2-7, with TRBD2 matching 10 bases. The CDR3 has 16 residues. Germline V gives CDR1 SNHLY, CDR2 FYNNEI. V lost 6 bases and J lost 5; bases outside the gene matches: 13. CDR3 sequence: CASSPAGLASLDEQYF. CDR3 DNA: TGTGCCAGCAGCCCCGCGGGACTAGCGTCTCTCGACGAGCAGTACTTC. Full variable domain (remainder filled in from reference TRBV2 and TRBJ2-7): EPEVTQTPSHQVTQMGQEVILRCVPISNHLYFYWYRQILGQKVEFLVSFYNNEISEKSEIFDDQFSVERPDGSNFTLKIRSTKLEDSAMYFCASSPAGLASLDEQYFGPGTRLTVT.

The rearrangement joins TRBV5-1 to TRBJ2-3; TRBD2 agrees at 8 bases. Germline V gene data show CDR1 as SGHRS and CDR2 as YFSETQ. CDR3 length: 17 residues. V lost 0 bases to trimming and J lost 1 base; unmatched junction nucleotides: 7. Here the CDR3 reads CASSLVSSGRGTDTQYF. CDR3 in DNA: TGCGCCAGCAGCTTGGTTTCCAGCGGGAGAGGCACAGATACGCAGTATTTT.

The chain combines TRBV25-1 with TRBJ2-5; maybe TRBD2 (5 bases). The V and J ends lost 0 bases and 5 bases respectively, with 10 bases between them. Per germline, CDR1 MGHDK and CDR2 SYGVNS. This CDR3 is built from 14 residues. CDR3 nucleotides: TGTGCCAGCAGTGAATACCGGGGAGAGGAGACCCAGTACTTC. Encoded protein: CASSEYRGEETQYF.

This clone was counted only a few times. The chain joins TRBV25-1 to TRBJ2-7; D may be TRBD2 (5 bases). Looked up from germline, CDR1 is MGHDK and CDR2 is SYGVNS. CDR3 length: 16 residues. Trimming took 0 bases from V and 7 from J, leaving 19 bases between them. CDR3 nucleotide sequence: TGTGCCAGCAGTGAATATTTCCGGGAACTCTCAGGAGAGCAGTACTTC. Protein sequence: CASSEYFRELSGEQYF.

The V gene is TRBV11-2, the J gene TRBJ2-7, with D possibly being TRBD1 (5 bases). Trimming took off 2 bases at V and 6 bases at J, with 11 bases between the two ends. Germline loops: CDR1 SGHAT, CDR2 FQNNGV. The CDR3 sequence is 13 residues long. Here the CDR3 reads CASSLYSGFEQYF. Written as DNA, the CDR3 is TGTGCCAGCAGCTTATATTCAGGGTTCGAGCAGTACTTC.